One sample yielded the 12 T cell receptor beta chains listed below, sequenced in a study of control samples from healthy donors and cancer patients. Only in-frame clones appear in the TCRdb table, and some are missing; sequencing was by immunoSEQ multiplex PCR. The sample carries some 250,000 clones, approximately 80% recorded once. The sample taken for sequencing was PBMCs. These receptors were obtained from a woman in her sixties with lung cancer.

This chain joins TRBV5-5 and TRBJ1-1, with D uncertain. V was trimmed by 3 bases and J by 0 bases, leaving 12 bases between them. This CDR3 spans 15 amino acids. Looked up from germline, CDR1 is SGHKS and CDR2 is YYEKEE (reference sequence). The DNA for the CDR3 is TGTGCCAGCAGCTACCCCCTAGGGATGAACACTGAAGCTTTCTTT. Amino acid sequence: CASSYPLGMNTEAFF.

This clone has just one count. The V call is TRBV7-3, the J call TRBJ2-1, with 9 bases lining up with TRBD1. Germline V gene lookup returns CDR1 SGHTA and CDR2 FQGTGA. Trimming at V came to 5 bases and at J to 5 bases, leaving 4 bases not matched to a gene. This CDR3 spans 14 amino acids. The CDR3 reads CASSTDRGNNEQFF. The CDR3 DNA is TGTGCCAGCAGCACGGACAGGGGCAACAATGAGCAGTTCTTC.

The chain is built from TRBV27 and TRBJ2-7, with D unclear. Trimming left V 6 bases short and J 2 bases short, with 11 bases between. Germline CDR1 is MNHEY and CDR2 is SMNVEV (reference sequence). The CDR3 consists of 13 residues. The CDR3 DNA reads as TGTGCCAGCAGACCAACACCCGCCTACGAGCAGTACTTC. Its translation is CASRPTPAYEQYF.

The count of this clone is one. The chain uses TRBV7-3 and TRBJ2-2; D is uncertain. Germline V CDR1 and CDR2: SGHTA, FQGTGA. The CDR3 sequence is 14 residues long. The V and J ends lost 0 bases and 4 bases respectively, with 6 bases between them. This CDR3 is CASSLTRATGELFF. CDR3 DNA sequence: TGTGCCAGCAGCTTAACCCGAGCCACCGGGGAGCTGTTTTTT.

The chain couples TRBV6-1 to TRBJ2-7; a weak D match, TRBD1 (5 bases). Trimming took off 1 base at V and 2 bases at J, with 21 bases between the two ends. Looked up from germline, CDR1 is MNHNS and CDR2 is SASEGT. The CDR3 totals 18 residues. DNA of the CDR3: TGTGCCAGCAGTGAAGTATTGGCAGGGCTTTCCATTCCCTACGAGCAGTACTTC. Translated: CASSEVLAGLSIPYEQYF.

The rearrangement uses TRBV3-1 (or the pseudogene TRBV3-2) and TRBJ1-2, with D hard to call. Germline values: CDR1 LGHDT, CDR2 YNNKEL (reference sequence). V dropped 0 bases and J dropped 8 bases, with 7 bases sitting between them. The CDR3 consists of 12 residues. The CDR3 sequence: CASSQEGGGYTF. CDR3 DNA sequence: TGTGCCAGCAGCCAAGAAGGAGGCGGCTACACCTTC.

The chain joins TRBV30 to TRBJ1-5; D gene ambiguous. Germline V CDR1 and CDR2: GTSNPN, SVGIG (reference sequence). Trimming left V 5 bases short and J 7 bases short, with 15 bases between. This CDR3 has 13 residues. In nucleotides, the CDR3 is TGTGCCTGGGGGAGGGCCCCGGACCAGCCCCAGCATTTT. Its translation: CAWGRAPDQPQHF.

For the CDR3, the DNA is TGTGCCAGCAGCCAAGTGACGGCAGCAGGAAACACCATATATTTT. Translated, it gives CASSQVTAAGNTIYF. The chain links TRBV3-1 (or the pseudogene TRBV3-2) to TRBJ1-3, with D unclear. The CDR3 totals 15 residues. Germline CDR1 is LGHDT and CDR2 is YNNKEL (reference sequence). V shed 1 base and J shed 4 bases, with 11 bases lying between them.

The chain uses TRBV12-2 and TRBJ2-3; TRBD2 reflects the table's D call only, with no check against the DNA. TRBV12-2 is a recognized pseudogene. This CDR3 comprises 15 residues. The CDR3 region is CASRGLAMGGDTQYF. For the CDR3, the DNA is TGTGCAAGTCGCGGACTAGCCATGGGGGGAGATACGCAGTATTTT.

The chain uses TRBV18 and TRBJ1-5, with D tentatively TRBD1 (6 bases). V lost 2 bases and J lost 1, with 15 bases in between. The germline V gene encodes CDR1 KGHSH and CDR2 LQKENI. The CDR3 covers 17 residues. CDR3 coding DNA: TGTGCCAGCTCACCATCTTACAGGGTACGCAGCAATCAGCCCCAGCATTTT. This codes for CASSPSYRVRSNQPQHF.

The rearrangement links TRBV5-1 to TRBJ2-2; TRBD2 matches at 7 bases. The CDR3 covers 13 residues. With 8 bases clipped from V and 5 bases from J, the junction kept 6 bases outside the gene matches. The germline gives CDR1 SGHRS, CDR2 YFSETQ. The CDR3 is CARRRGGTGELFF. The CDR3 nucleotides are TGCGCCAGACGTCGCGGGGGAACCGGGGAGCTGTTTTTT.

This chain connects TRBV5-1 to TRBJ2-2, with D unresolved. Trimming took off 0 bases at V and 4 bases at J, with 13 bases between the two ends. Germline loops: CDR1 SGHRS, CDR2 YFSETQ. The CDR3 is made up of 16 amino acids. CDR3 amino acids: CASSLAKAGVTGELFF. CDR3 in DNA: TGCGCCAGCAGCTTGGCCAAGGCAGGCGTCACCGGGGAGCTGTTTTTT.